This section outlines one TCR beta chain sequence together with its context. Its antigen is not yet known. No per-base quality is available; no much larger clone lies one base away. The cohort comprised several hundred healthy bone marrow donors. Cohort members were all nominally healthy when sampled, although unrecorded immune exposures were likely present. The donor tested CMV seropositive, placing the donor among the roughly 300 seropositive members of the cohort. Each donor provided a peripheral blood sample, and peripheral blood mononuclear cells were used for TCR beta sequencing. Genomic DNA extraction from the blood cell samples was performed with the Qiagen DNeasy Blood Extraction Kit. The protocol used for the library was the immunoSEQ multiplex PCR assay. For the multiplex PCR, a mixture combining 60 forward primers for TCR Vbeta segments and 13 reverse primers for TCR Jbeta segments was used. The CDR3 region of rearranged TCR beta genes was amplified from genomic DNA by a multiplex PCR assay. Amplified TCR beta libraries were sequenced as 87-base-pair reads on the Illumina HiSeq System. Concerning the study's data processing: Across the roughly 600 repertoires, a later analysis counted 75 million to 90 million unique TCR beta chains, around 10 million of which were shared by at least two donors. A nearest-neighbor algorithm error-corrected the raw reads and collapsed the reads into unique sequences, merging closely related sequences to remove PCR and sequencing errors. To assign V, D and J gene segments, CDR3 sequences were aligned to IMGT reference sequences. Each retained sequence needed at least a six-nucleotide match to both a V gene segment and a J gene segment. Rearrangements were called productive when the CDR3 lacked stop codons and stayed in frame with V and J; all others were non-productive. Following IMGT convention, CDR3 was defined as the stretch from the second conserved V-encoded cysteine to the conserved J-encoded phenylalanine. The earlier analysis of about 620 of the donors excluded sequences that lacked an unambiguous match to a single V gene segment. In an earlier analysis of roughly 500 of the donors, V segments were called functional above 56.7% productive rearrangements and were called segregating when the between-donor standard deviation exceeded 5%. A statistical classification framework was developed to diagnose cytomegalovirus status using the catalog of TCR beta chain sequences. A later analysis assigned V and J genes by comparing TCR nucleotide sequences with IMGT/GENE-DB human TR gene sequences. A later analysis assigned CDR3 sequences and most-parsimonious VDJ recombination scenarios with the TCRdist pipeline. In a later analysis, every TCR beta chain was defined by the combination of its CDR3 amino acid sequence and its V-gene family, and reads without a unique V-gene family were dropped. As a way to deal with suspected cross-contamination and a sequencing artifact, a later analysis dropped 640 or so nucleotide sequences that were highly shared and had low generation probability. A later analysis calculated a clonal expansion index for each public chain from normalized within-repertoire ranks of inferred template counts. In a later analysis, generation probabilities were computed with a VDJ recombination model fitted to out-of-frame rearrangements, and the resulting probabilities were checked against IGoR. Hypergeometric tests were used in a later analysis to score TCR-TCR, TCR-HLA and TCR-CMV co-occurrence, with a repertoire-size bias correction applied to the TCR pairs. False discovery rates were estimated in a later analysis by permuting HLA or CMV assignments 20 times. In a later analysis, co-occurring TCRs were grouped using DBSCAN, with TCRdist sequence similarity added in when clustering inside HLA-allele-positive subsets. Repertoires with fewer than 30,000 or more than 120,000 public chains were left out of co-occurrence clustering, as were five repertoires with anomalous nucleotide sharing. This is the immuneACCESS table as TCRdb keeps it, with only in-frame sequences that have V and J called. A part of the clones is gone; compared with another copy, unresolved V genes explain less than half, and the rest is unexplained. Clone size and V and J calls were adopted from that table, with D and trimming inferred from the DNA. The sample includes over 100,000 clones, with more than 60% observed a single time. The ten largest clonotypes hold approximately 9.1% of the sample.

The CDR3 covers 16 residues, taking in both the cysteine and the phenylalanine. Only the CDR3 portion is preserved as DNA: 48 bases, with reading frame beginning at the first base. Trimming accounts for 6 bases at V and 2 bases at J, while the number of junction bases matched to no gene is 9. CDR1 and CDR2, looked up from the germline V gene, are SNHLY and FYNNEI. These data originate in a study of cytomegalovirus exposure and HLA in healthy donors (TCRdb year 2017). As for the study more broadly: According to an earlier analysis of around 600 of the donors, roughly 180 million T cells yielded approximately 120 million unique TCR beta sequences and approximately 300 Gb of sequence data. An early release covering just under 650 HLA-typed donors comprised roughly 300 gigabases of sequencing data and around 80 million unique TCR sequences. Among the roughly 400 genotyped donors, roughly 80% belonged to the genetic ancestry cluster associated with self-reported Caucasian donors. The aim of the study was to test whether cataloging public T cell receptors could identify signatures of past pathogen exposure. The study used immunosequencing to profile the T cell repertoires of under 700 subjects and linked those repertoires to cytomegalovirus serostatus. In addition to the first cohort of around 670 subjects, a separate validation cohort of 100 to 150 different subjects was used. High-throughput TCR immunosequencing, statistical association of individual TCRs with disease status, and machine learning were combined to predict cytomegalovirus infection status. To study patterns of TCR occurrence, a later analysis re-analyzed previously published TCR beta repertoires from under 750 donors and added high-resolution HLA genotyping. Rather than drawing on any new phenotypic data, the later analysis identified candidate immune exposures from TCR beta sequences and the way those sequences occurred across donors. An earlier analysis of around 580 of the donors used high-throughput TCR beta sequencing to judge whether each TCR beta V gene segment behaved as functional or pseudogenic. Donor age, sex, ethnicity and CMV serostatus were collected together with the repertoire data. A later genetic analysis took genome-wide SNP genotypes for 398 of the 666 donors and used that subset as a discovery cohort. All discovery cohort repertoires had been generated on a single sequencing platform. Class I and class II HLA loci were covered by the typing at four-digit resolution. The number of donors typed differed by locus, with roughly 620-640 for A, B, C, DRB1 and DQB1, about 500 for DQA1, 600 to 610 for DPA1, and around 430 for DPB1. Because of strong linkage in the cohort, roughly 5 DR-DQ haplotypes were treated as single units for association and clustering. On average, roughly 250,000 unique TCR beta nucleotide sequences were sequenced per donor among about 400 genotyped donors of the cohort, with roughly 19% of those sequences being non-productive.

Study-wide conclusions, independent of this receptor: Three of the identified cytomegalovirus-associated TCR beta chains were confirmed in vitro to be specific for cytomegalovirus antigens. When HLA alleles, especially DR and DQ, strongly co-occurred, attributing TCR associations to individual alleles was difficult. A later analysis associated 17,000 or so TCR beta sequences with specific HLA alleles at a false discovery rate of 0.05. Because counts were too low, seventeen rarely observed V segments, including chromosome 9 orphons, were left out of the earlier analysis of some 640 of the donors. The classifier was reported to diagnose cytomegalovirus status with high specificity and sensitivity in both the original and validation cohorts. In an earlier analysis of 587 of the donors, most TCR beta V segments appeared in productive rearrangements about 87% or about 30% of the time, broadly matching IMGT annotations. A later analysis reported that several top co-occurrence clusters appeared linked to parvovirus B19, influenza, CMV and Epstein-Barr virus. A later analysis found that HLA-associated TCR beta chains were more clonally expanded and had lower generation probabilities than equally common non-associated chains. The cohort was sequenced for TCR beta chains only, and without alpha or paired-chain data the features that could be detected were limited. According to a later analysis, TCR association rates differed among HLA loci, with DRB1 alleles showing the most associated TCRs and HLA-C alleles showing the fewest. V-gene and J-gene trimming of TCR beta chains was associated with a missense DCLRE1C variant in a later genetic analysis, and the association was replicated in an independent cohort. Most TCR sequences were observed very rarely across donors, whereas some public TCRs were present in many individuals. A further reported finding was that TCR beta sequences accurately predicted the HLA-A and HLA-B alleles for most subjects in the first cohort. The 87-base-pair reads could not distinguish some IMGT-functional V segments, including TRBV6-2 and TRBV6-3, so those segments were excluded. Correlated functional status among segregating V segments might be attributable to linkage disequilibrium, but an unknown experimental factor could not be ruled out. Immune exposure information for the cohort was limited to CMV serostatus. Because some donors lacked HLA typing at each locus, the association tests relied only on the typed subset. Roughly uniform sequencing depth across donors was assumed in presence/absence analyses, although this assumption may not hold. In the study, approximately 160 TCR beta chains were listed as associated with cytomegalovirus. In a later genetic analysis, fewer N-insertions in productive TCRs were reported among donors in an Asian-associated ancestry cluster than the 666-donor mean. It was suggested by the authors that the approach could potentially be generalized to other disease states and immunological phenotypes. A cluster of highly shared sequence variants was judged likely to represent a technical artifact of the sequencing pipeline. According to a later analysis, most CMV-associated TCR beta chains appeared to be HLA-restricted, and the HLA associations seemed to be driven largely by CMV exposure.

The receptor was derived from a man in his forties or fifties in good health and CMV-seropositive. The V and J segments used are TRBV2 and TRBJ1-1; 10 bases in between match TRBD1. Source material: PBMCs. The CDR3 protein is CASRDLTGGANTEAFF. The base sequence is TGTGCCAGCAGGGACCTGACAGGGGGCGCCAACACTGAAGCTTTCTTT.